This T cell receptor beta chain was found in a study of blood T cell repertoires in COVID-19. Study-level background: Samples representing acute and convalescent COVID-19 were sourced from the United States, Italy and Spain. From T cells, B-cell-depleted T cells, or PBMCs came the material, which was cDNA or gDNA.

Methods used by the authors: By means of reference gene primer amplification, nucleated cell counts were estimated. The table came from immunoSEQ multiplex PCR; TCRdb's copy has only in-frame clones and leaves some out. V and J calls and clone size follow that table, whereas D and trimming were derived from the DNA. The table has some 80,000 clones, 90% seen once. The trim removed 0 bases at V and 11 bases at J, leaving 3 bases unmatched. The CDR3 sequence is 13 residues long. CDR1 is SGHRS and CDR2 is YFSETQ in the germline V gene. Sequenced input: peripheral blood. The sequence was collected from a woman older than 75 with active or convalescent COVID-19. This chain joins TRBV5-1 and TRBJ2-1, with 9 bases identical to TRBD2. The CDR3 reads CASSLGLAGKQFF. The CDR3, as DNA: TGCGCCAGCAGCTTGGGCCTAGCGGGGAAGCAGTTCTTC. The full variable domain, in which reference TRBV5-1 and TRBJ2-1 provide the parts outside the CDR3, is KAGVTQTPRYLIKTRGQQVTLSCSPISGHRSVSWYQQTPGQGLQFLFEYFSETQRNKGNFPGRFSGRQFSNSRSEMNVSTLELGDSALYLCASSLGLAGKQFFGPGTRLTVL.